The 21 T cell receptor beta chains below were found in one sample sequenced in a study of T cells in Graves' hyperthyroidism and ophthalmopathy. It was RNA transcripts that yielded the amplified TCR beta CDR3 regions. HTBI primers were the set used in a first-round RT-PCR of the TCR CDR3. TCRdb processed the multiplex PCR reads anew with MiXCR; each CDR3 protein has one entry. The profile shows approximately 720,000 distinct CDR3 sequences, around 19% of them singletons. The sequencing input was blood. The receptors shown here come from a woman in her 50s with Graves' hyperthyroidism that later progressed to Graves' ophthalmopathy.

This clonotype was found a few times. The genes are TRBV7-9 and TRBJ2-1; 7 positions agree with TRBD1. Germline lookup yields CDR1 SEHNR and CDR2 FQNEAQ (reference sequence). V lost 5 bases, J lost 8 bases, and 6 bases stayed unmatched. There are 13 residues in the CDR3. CDR3 in DNA: TGTGCCAGCAGCACCCTTCAGGGGGATGAGCAGTTCTTC. This translates into CASSTLQGDEQFF.

The V call is TRBV24-1, the J call TRBJ2-3, with 11 bases aligning to TRBD2. CDR3 length: 15 residues. V shed 5 bases and J 5 bases; nucleotides not matched to a gene: 5. The germline gives CDR1 KGHDR, CDR2 SFDVKD. CDR3 coding DNA: TGTGCCACCAGTGCTGCCGGGACTAGCGGAGATACGCAGTATTTT. Its translation: CATSAAGTSGDTQYF.

At least ten counts were recorded for this clonotype. The rearrangement joins TRBV6-1 to TRBJ1-5; no firm D call. CDR3 length: 14 residues. V was clipped by 5 bases and J by 2 bases, with 10 bases between them. Germline lookup yields CDR1 MNHNS and CDR2 SASEGT. The CDR3 protein is CASSSGLRNQPQHF. The CDR3 DNA reads TGTGCCAGCAGTTCTGGGTTGCGCAATCAGCCCCAGCATTTT.

Only a few counts were recorded for this clonotype. The chain joins TRBV29-1 to TRBJ1-2; D may be TRBD1 (5 bases). Germline V gene sequence: CDR1 SQVTM, CDR2 ANQGSEA. Deletions cut 7 bases from V and 0 bases from J, with 15 bases between. CDR3 size: 14 residues. Here the CDR3 DNA reads TGCAGCGCCCTCGACCCGACAGCTAACTATGGCTACACCTTC. It encodes CSALDPTANYGYTF.

This clonotype was seen repeatedly, ten times or more. The chain joins TRBV3-1 to TRBJ1-6; D not certain. This CDR3 spans 15 amino acids. Per the germline V gene, CDR1 is LGHDT and CDR2 is YNNKEL (reference sequence). V gave up 1 base and J gave up 7 bases, with 11 bases separating them. The CDR3 region is CASSQGVVGNSPLHF. The CDR3 nucleotides read TGTGCCAGCAGCCAAGGGGTCGTAGGAAATTCACCCCTCCACTTT.

CDR3 nucleotides: TGTGCCAGCAGTCCCCAAGTGGGACGCGGACGGGGCTACACCTTC. It yields the protein CASSPQVGRGRGYTF. The V gene is TRBV12-3 or TRBV12-4, the J gene TRBJ1-2, with D possibly matching TRBD1 (5 bases). CDR3 size: 15 residues. V lost 5 bases and J lost 8, with 21 bases in between.

The gene calls are TRBV5-1 and TRBJ2-5; 7 bases fit TRBD1. V lost 5 bases, J lost 4 bases, and 8 bases stayed unmatched. CDR3 length equals 14 residues. Germline CDR1 and CDR2: SGHRS and YFSETQ. The chain's CDR3 is CASSKGTAGETQYF. The DNA for the CDR3 is TGCGCCAGCAGTAAAGGGACAGCTGGAGAGACCCAGTACTTC.

This clonotype came up many times. The V gene is TRBV11-2, the J gene TRBJ1-4; D not certain. Germline V lookup: CDR1 SGHAT, CDR2 FQNNGV. This CDR3 is built from 13 residues. V was trimmed by 7 bases and J by 5 bases, leaving 11 bases between them. This CDR3 reads CASTAIGNEKLFF. DNA for the CDR3: TGTGCCAGCACCGCAATCGGGAATGAAAAACTGTTTTTT.

This clonotype was recorded a few times. The chain links TRBV5-8 to TRBJ1-3; D is perhaps TRBD1 (6 bases). The V and J ends lost 4 bases and 4 bases respectively, with 15 bases between them. The CDR3 length is 15 residues. CDR1 is SGHTS and CDR2 is YDEGEE in the germline V gene. In DNA, the CDR3 is TGTGCCAGCAGCCCCAGGACAGATGCGGGAAACACCATATATTTT. Its translation is CASSPRTDAGNTIYF.

This clonotype was seen once. The chain's CDR3 is CASSPGQSLSYGYTF. The CDR3, as DNA: TGTGCCAGCAGTCCGGGACAGTCCCTCTCCTATGGCTACACCTTC. V gene TRBV5-6 combines with J gene TRBJ1-2, with 7 bases matching TRBD1. J lost 4 bases, V lost 5 bases, and 11 bases had no gene match. This CDR3 contains 15 residues. Germline assignment: CDR1 SGHDT and CDR2 YYEEEE.

This clonotype was counted at least ten times. This sequence joins TRBV2 and TRBJ2-2; a weak D match, TRBD2 (5 bases). The CDR3 spans 16 residues. Per germline, CDR1 SNHLY and CDR2 FYNNEI. V lost 2 bases and J lost 5, with 15 bases in between. Here the CDR3 DNA reads TGTGCCAGCAGTGAACGGGAAGTCACCACAACCGGGGAGCTGTTTTTT. This sequence encodes CASSEREVTTTGELFF. The full variable domain, rest sourced from reference TRBV2 and TRBJ2-2, is EPEVTQTPSHQVTQMGQEVILRCVPISNHLYFYWYRQILGQKVEFLVSFYNNEISEKSEIFDDQFSVERPDGSNFTLKIRSTKLEDSAMYFCASSEREVTTTGELFFGEGSRLTVL.

The chain couples TRBV9 to TRBJ2-2, with 8 positions matching TRBD2. The CDR3 sequence is 16 residues long. Germline V gene lookup returns CDR1 SGDLS and CDR2 YYNGEE. V shed 5 bases, J shed 0 bases, and the junction held 6 bases outside the gene matches. DNA of the CDR3: TGTGCCAGCAGTAAAGAGGGACTAGCGAACACCGGGGAGCTGTTTTTT. It encodes CASSKEGLANTGELFF.

CDR3 region: CASSVLTEMNTEAFF. The CDR3 DNA follows: TGTGCCAGCAGCGTCCTGACAGAGATGAACACTGAAGCTTTCTTT. The chain combines TRBV9 with TRBJ1-1; D might be TRBD1 (5 bases). The germline V gene encodes CDR1 SGDLS and CDR2 YYNGEE. V was trimmed by 2 bases and J by 0 bases, leaving 11 bases between them. The CDR3 length is 15 residues.

This clonotype was seen many times. The V call is TRBV6-1, the J call TRBJ1-2, with TRBD1 matching 8 bases. V trimming: 6 bases; J trimming: 4 bases; junction bases outside the gene matches: 13. CDR1 and CDR2 (germline): MNHNS, SASEGT. CDR3 length: 16 residues. The CDR3 DNA is TGTGCCAGCAGCCCTGTGATTGACAGGGGCCGCTATGGCTACACCTTC. This encodes CASSPVIDRGRYGYTF.

This clonotype was recorded many times. The V and J genes are TRBV27 and TRBJ1-1; D unresolved. Trimming pared 8 bases from V and 4 bases from J, leaving 17 bases between. CDR1 is MNHEY, CDR2 SMNVEV, per germline (reference sequence). This CDR3 region has 14 residues. DNA for the CDR3: TGTGCCAGCGCCCTGGAGGGAGGGCGCACTGAAGCTTTCTTT. Encoded protein: CASALEGGRTEAFF.

V and J are TRBV4-2 and TRBJ2-5, with TRBD1 identical over 12 bases. This CDR3 spans 15 amino acids. Germline V lookup: CDR1 LGHNA, CDR2 YNFKEQ. Trimming cost V 1 base and J 5 bases; bases outside gene matches: 2. CDR3 loop: CASSQVGTGGETQYF. In nucleotides, the CDR3 is TGTGCCAGCAGCCAAGTCGGGACAGGGGGCGAGACCCAGTACTTC.

This clonotype was observed a handful of times. The chain is built from TRBV7-9 and TRBJ2-3; 8 bases are a match to TRBD1. The CDR3 runs 18 residues. CDR1 and CDR2 from the germline V gene are SEHNR and FQNEAQ (reference sequence). The trim removed 5 bases at V and 0 bases at J, leaving 13 bases unmatched. CDR3 sequence reads: CASSLLPGQGLSTDTQYF. The CDR3 coding sequence is TGTGCCAGCAGCCTACTCCCTGGACAGGGCCTAAGCACAGATACGCAGTATTTT.

This clonotype appeared a few times. This rearrangement joins TRBV4-1 to TRBJ2-1; 10 bases align to TRBD1. With 0 bases clipped from V and 5 bases from J, the junction kept 4 bases outside the gene matches. The CDR3 totals 16 residues. Germline CDR1 reads MGHRA; CDR2 reads YSYEKL. CDR3: CASSQDAGTGDNEQFF. The CDR3 bases are TGCGCCAGCAGCCAAGACGCGGGGACAGGGGACAATGAGCAGTTCTTC.

The chain joins TRBV6-2 or TRBV6-3 to TRBJ2-2; TRBD2 might be the D (5 bases). V shed 7 bases and J shed 0 bases, with 12 bases lying between them. Germline-derived CDR1 and CDR2 are MNHEY and SVGEGT. This CDR3 is 15 amino acids long. CDR3 residues: CASTLPGTNTGELFF. In DNA form, the CDR3 reads TGTGCCAGCACCTTACCCGGGACGAACACCGGGGAGCTGTTTTTT.

A word on this clonotype: A much larger clone sits a single nucleotide away, making a read error possible. The V call is TRBV15, the J call TRBJ1-2; tentatively, D is TRBD1 (5 bases). The CDR3 covers 14 residues. Per the germline V gene, CDR1 is LNHNV and CDR2 is YYDKDF (reference sequence). For the CDR3, the DNA is TGTGCCACCAGCAGAGATCGGACAAACTATGGCTACGCCTTC. Protein sequence: CATSRDRTNYGYAF. Based on the CDR3 plus reference TRBV15 and TRBJ1-2, the full variable domain is DAMVIQNPRYQVTQFGKPVTLSCSQTLNHNVMYWYQQKSSQAPKLLFHYYDKDFNNEADTPDNFQSRRPNTSFCFLDIRSPGLGDTAMYLCATSRDRTNYGYAFGSGTRLTVV.

V usage is TRBV14 and J usage is TRBJ1-1; D gene unclear. V was clipped by 1 base and J by 6 bases, with 18 bases between them. This CDR3 contains 16 residues. Germline CDR1 reads SGHDN; CDR2 reads FVKESK. In nucleotides, the CDR3 is TGTGCCAGCAGCCAAGGCCCTGGGCAGGTTGGCCCTGAAGCTTTCTTT. Translated: CASSQGPGQVGPEAFF.